The source of this T cell receptor beta chain is a study of blood T cells in healthy people across ages. General study findings and limits: The long-lived group displayed more naive CD4+ cells, plus higher diversity, than the aged donors did.

Concerning this clonotype itself: Its target is unknown.

Primers used in a second PCR of about 6 to 11 cycles were a sample-barcoded 5' primer and a J-beta primer mix. Each CDR3 protein gets one entry after TCRdb re-called the 5' RACE reads with MiXCR. Of some 920,000 distinct CDR3 sequences listed, roughly half were seen once; the top ten hold 20% to 25%. This sequence was found in a woman aged 55-69 years in good health. Sequencing used blood.

The CDR3 DNA reads TGTGCCAGCAGTTTACAAGGGGTTGACCTTGGCGAGCAGTACTTC. Translation gives CASSLQGVDLGEQYF. The rearrangement joins TRBV12-3 or TRBV12-4 to TRBJ2-7, with D possibly matching TRBD1 (5 bases). Between the trimmed V and J ends, which lost 2 bases and 6 bases, there was a span of 17 bases. The CDR3 has 15 amino acids.